The present T cell receptor (beta chain) was sequenced within a study of cytomegalovirus exposure and HLA in healthy donors. The length of the CDR3 is 17 residues. CDR1 is SQVTM and CDR2 is ANQGSEA in the germline V gene. V gave up 5 bases and J gave up 0 bases; unmatched junction bases: 11. This PCR relied on a set of 60 Vbeta primers and 13 Jbeta primers. Sequenced by immunoSEQ multiplex PCR; TCRdb stores in-frame clones only, minus some. Among 90,000 to 120,000 clones, more than 65% were seen once, and the ten largest hold approximately 2.2%. Regarding donors, all were healthy bone marrow donors. Study observations and caveats: About 87% or about 30% of the time was how often most TCR beta V segments were productive, according to an earlier analysis.

Worth noting for this clone: Its specificity is unknown.

The sequenced sample was PBMCs. This rearrangement joins TRBV29-1 to TRBJ2-4, with TRBD2 matching 9 bases. This TCR came from a man in his thirties or forties in good health and CMV-seronegative. The chain's CDR3 is CSVRKSGGPIAKNIQYF. The DNA for the CDR3 is TGCAGCGTTCGAAAGAGCGGGGGGCCCATAGCCAAAAACATTCAGTACTTC.